The clone carrying this T cell receptor beta chain has at least ten counts. CDR3 size: 15 residues. Germline V CDR1 and CDR2: MGHDK, SYGVNS. V was clipped by 1 base and J by 3 bases; unmatched bases: 1. The source of the sample is a study of read filtering for tumor transcriptome and immune sequencing. From 300 to 400 ng of RNA, a library with molecular barcoded alpha/delta and beta/gamma adaptors was made. TCRdb independently ran MiXCR on the reads; one entry per CDR3 protein. The sample consists of 35,000 to 45,000 distinct CDR3 sequences, roughly an eighth of them appearing once. This chain uses TRBV25-1 with TRBJ2-2, with 8 bases lining up with TRBD1. The sequence came from a donor aged 40 or over with multiple myeloma. The specimen was a population of CD138-negative cells sorted from bone marrow. CDR3 sequence: CASSESDRDTGELFF. CDR3 DNA: TGTGCCAGCAGTGAATCGGACAGGGACACCGGGGAGCTGTTTTTT.